The present T cell receptor beta chain was sequenced within a study of blood T cell repertoires in COVID-19. Study overall: Some COVID-19 samples were acute and others convalescent; all came from the United States, Italy and Spain.

This clone was recorded once. Original processing notes: Scientists estimated how many nucleated cells there were by amplifying reference gene primers. Here immunoSEQ multiplex PCR was the method, and the copy in TCRdb shows in-frame clones only, minus some. V, J and clone size reflect that table, while D and trimming were determined from the DNA. The sample records about 380,000 clones, 88% being singletons. V was pared by 0 bases and J by 4 bases, with 10 bases between. The CDR3 is 15 amino acids. CDR1 is SGHNT, CDR2 YENEEA, per germline. The sample consisted of PBMCs or T cells enriched from blood (not recorded which). The J gene is TRBJ2-1, the V gene TRBV11-3; the D gene is possibly TRBD2 (5 bases). This receptor was taken from a woman under 30 who had recovered from COVID-19. The CDR3 DNA sequence: TGTGCCAGCAGCTTAGAGCCCGGGATTTACAATGAGCAGTTCTTC. It translates to CASSLEPGIYNEQFF.